This T cell receptor (beta chain) came from a study of tumor and adjacent non-tumor tissue in lung cancer. RNA was extracted from bulk tissue without any cell sorting. This CDR3 has 14 amino acids. In germline, CDR1 is SNHLY, CDR2 FYNNEI. V shed 6 bases, J shed 2 bases, and the junction held 4 bases outside the gene matches. Three rounds of nested PCR, following a modified ARM-PCR protocol, produced the TCRbeta library. TCRdb ran MiXCR on the multiplex PCR reads and lists one entry per CDR3 protein. Among about 82,000 distinct CDR3 sequences, roughly 80% were seen once, and the ten largest hold approximately 12%.

This receptor was obtained from a woman in her 50s with non-small cell lung cancer. The chain recombines TRBV2 with TRBJ1-5; 7 nucleotides line up with TRBD1. Sequencing was carried out using lung tumor tissue. CDR3 in DNA: TGTGCCAGCAGACAGGGGTTGGGCAATCAGCCCCAGCATTTT. Amino acid sequence: CASRQGLGNQPQHF.